This T cell receptor beta chain was captured in a study of beta chain features in type 1 diabetes. Findings of the study overall: For cells with high TCR expression, cDNA sequencing could yield over-representation. The naive, central memory and Treg TCRB repertoires of patients appeared to be more similar to one another than those of healthy donors. Within each of all four CD4+ subsets, Type 1 diabetes patients had TCRB CDR3s that were moderately but significantly shorter.

This clone turned up a few times. What it binds is not known. The sequenced template was cDNA made from the entire isolated RNA. Naive, central memory and regulatory T cell samples averaged roughly 3.7 million immunoSEQ reads each. Method: immunoSEQ multiplex PCR; TCRdb's copy keeps in-frame clones and lacks some. The table records 810,000 or so clones, roughly a sixth of them present only once. Sample: naive CD4+ T cells from blood. The TCR originated in a woman under 30 in good health.

DNA for the CDR3: TGCGCCAGCAGCCAGGGTAACCAAGAGACCCAGTACTTC. Translated, it gives CASSQGNQETQYF. This chain connects TRBV4-3 to TRBJ2-5; D not resolved. From germline, CDR1 is LGHNA and CDR2 YSLEER. The length of the CDR3 is 13 residues. Trimming stripped 3 bases from V and 0 bases from J, with 5 bases between.